Detailed here is one TCR beta chain. Measured with immunoSEQ multiplex PCR; TCRdb has only the in-frame clones, and not every one. Here the sample spans some 100,000 clones, around four fifths being singletons. The V end lost 7 bases, the J end lost 0 bases, and 10 bases lay between the germline ends. This CDR3 spans 14 amino acids. Germline values: CDR1 SNHLY, CDR2 FYNNEI. This sample was included in a study of OX40 agonist ivuxolimab in advanced cancers. The overall study: Hepatocellular carcinoma, melanoma, renal cell or head and neck cancer affected the dose-escalation patients.

Peripheral blood came from all dose cohorts at three timepoints. This specimen was CD4+ or CD8+ T cells sorted from blood, taken in a trial of the OX40 agonist ivuxolimab. V and J are TRBV2 and TRBJ1-5, with D perhaps TRBD1 (5 bases). This sequence was found in an adult with an advanced solid tumor such as melanoma, head and neck, liver or kidney cancer. The CDR3 region has the DNA TGTGCCAGCACCGGGGACGTTAGCAATCAGCCCCAGCATTTT. Its protein is CASTGDVSNQPQHF.